This T cell receptor (beta chain) emerged from a study of T cell responses to AZD1222 COVID-19 vaccine. The CDR3 covers 15 residues. The ends were cut back, 2 bases at V and 4 bases at J, with 11 bases in the middle. Germline V gene sequence: CDR1 MNHEY, CDR2 SVGEGT. Libraries were prepared by immunoSEQ multiplex PCR; TCRdb keeps only in-frame clonotypes and omits some of them. The sample contains approximately 170,000 clones, roughly 87% of which appear only once. This material consisted of peripheral blood, taken 28 days after the second AZD1222 dose. This TCR came from an adult who received the AZD1222 COVID-19 vaccine. This chain links TRBV6-2 or TRBV6-3 with TRBJ2-2; TRBD2 might be the D (5 bases). CDR3 loop: CASSYNLAGTGELFF. In nucleotides, the CDR3 is TGTGCCAGCAGTTACAACCTAGCAGGCACCGGGGAGCTGTTTTTT.